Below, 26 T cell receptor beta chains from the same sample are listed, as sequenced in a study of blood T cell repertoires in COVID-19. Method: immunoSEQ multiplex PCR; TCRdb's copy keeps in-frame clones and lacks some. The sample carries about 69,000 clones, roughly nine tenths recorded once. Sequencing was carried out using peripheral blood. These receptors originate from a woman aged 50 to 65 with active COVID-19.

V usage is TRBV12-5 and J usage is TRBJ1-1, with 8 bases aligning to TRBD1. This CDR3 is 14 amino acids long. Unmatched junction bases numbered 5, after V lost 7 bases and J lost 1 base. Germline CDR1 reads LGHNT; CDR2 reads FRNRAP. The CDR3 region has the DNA TGTGCTAGTGCCCCAGGGGGCGCGAACACTGAAGCTTTCTTT. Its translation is CASAPGGANTEAFF.

The DNA of the CDR3 is TGTGCCAGCAGAGGGACAGTAACGGACACTGAAGCTTTCTTT. This codes for CASRGTVTDTEAFF. V usage is TRBV2 and J usage is TRBJ1-1; TRBD1 matches at 7 bases. Trimming cost V 6 bases and J 3 bases; bases outside gene matches: 7. Germline lookup yields CDR1 SNHLY and CDR2 FYNNEI. The CDR3 consists of 14 residues.

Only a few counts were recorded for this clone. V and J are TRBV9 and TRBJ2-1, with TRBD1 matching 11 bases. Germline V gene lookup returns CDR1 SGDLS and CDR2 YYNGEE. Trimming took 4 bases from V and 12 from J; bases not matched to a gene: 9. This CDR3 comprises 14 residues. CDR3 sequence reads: CASSLGGQGVAQFF. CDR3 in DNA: TGTGCCAGCAGCCTAGGGGGACAGGGGGTTGCGCAGTTCTTC.

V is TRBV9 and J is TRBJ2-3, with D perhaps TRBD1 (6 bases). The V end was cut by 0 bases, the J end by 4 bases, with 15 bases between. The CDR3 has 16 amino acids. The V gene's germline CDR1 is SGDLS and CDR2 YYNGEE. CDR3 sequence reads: CASSVGSRGSSDTQYF. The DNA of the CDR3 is TGTGCCAGCAGCGTAGGAAGCAGGGGTTCATCAGATACGCAGTATTTT.

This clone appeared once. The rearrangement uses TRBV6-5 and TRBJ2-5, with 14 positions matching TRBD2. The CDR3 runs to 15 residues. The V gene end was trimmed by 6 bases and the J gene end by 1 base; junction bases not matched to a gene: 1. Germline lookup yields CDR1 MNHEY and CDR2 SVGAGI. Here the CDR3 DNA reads TGTGCCAGCAGCGGGACTAGCGGGAGCCAAGAGACCCAGTACTTC. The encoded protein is CASSGTSGSQETQYF.

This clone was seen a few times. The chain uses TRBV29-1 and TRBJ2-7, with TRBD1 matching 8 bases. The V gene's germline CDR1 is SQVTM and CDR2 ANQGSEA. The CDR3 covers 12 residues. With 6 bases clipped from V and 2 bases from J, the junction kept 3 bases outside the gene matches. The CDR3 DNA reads TGCAGCGTGTACAGGGGGGCCTACGAGCAGTACTTC. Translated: CSVYRGAYEQYF.

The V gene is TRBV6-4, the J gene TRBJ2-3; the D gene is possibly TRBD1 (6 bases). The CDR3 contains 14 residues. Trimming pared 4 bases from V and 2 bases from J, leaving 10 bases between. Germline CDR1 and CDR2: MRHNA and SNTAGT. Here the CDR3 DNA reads TGTGCCAGCAGTGTAACAGGGCTCACAGATACGCAGTATTTT. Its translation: CASSVTGLTDTQYF.

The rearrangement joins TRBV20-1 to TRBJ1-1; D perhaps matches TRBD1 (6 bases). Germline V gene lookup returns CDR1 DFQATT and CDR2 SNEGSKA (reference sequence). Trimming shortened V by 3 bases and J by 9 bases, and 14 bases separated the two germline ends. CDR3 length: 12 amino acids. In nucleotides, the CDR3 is TGCAGTGCTAGTGGGCAGGGGACTAAAGCTTTCTTT. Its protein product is CSASGQGTKAFF.

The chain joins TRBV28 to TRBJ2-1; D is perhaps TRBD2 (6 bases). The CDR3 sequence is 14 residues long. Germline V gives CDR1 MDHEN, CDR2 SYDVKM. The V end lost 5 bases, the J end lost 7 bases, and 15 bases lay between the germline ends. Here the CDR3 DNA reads TGTGCCAGCAGTGATAGCGGACTGGTAAATGAGCAGTTCTTC. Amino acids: CASSDSGLVNEQFF. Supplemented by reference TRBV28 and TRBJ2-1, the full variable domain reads DVKVTQSSRYLVKRTGEKVFLECVQDMDHENMFWYRQDPGLGLRLIYFSYDVKMKEKGDIPEGYSVSREKKERFSLILESASTNQTSMYLCASSDSGLVNEQFFGPGTRLTVL.

This CDR3 reads CASSAVRGQGSNTGELFF. The DNA of the CDR3 is TGTGCCAGCAGCGCCGTCAGAGGGCAGGGGTCGAACACCGGGGAGCTGTTTTTT. This chain joins TRBV9 and TRBJ2-2; D is possibly TRBD1 (6 bases). Looked up from germline, CDR1 is SGDLS and CDR2 is YYNGEE. This CDR3 contains 18 residues. V lost 3 bases to trimming and J lost 0 bases, with 18 bases between them.

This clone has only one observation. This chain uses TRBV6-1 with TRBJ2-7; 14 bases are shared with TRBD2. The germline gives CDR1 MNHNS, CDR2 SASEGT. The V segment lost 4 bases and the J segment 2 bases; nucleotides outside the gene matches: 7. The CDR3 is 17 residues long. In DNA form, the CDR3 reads TGTGCCAGCAGTGGACTAGCGGGAGGGGAAGGGACCTACGAGCAGTACTTC. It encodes CASSGLAGGEGTYEQYF.

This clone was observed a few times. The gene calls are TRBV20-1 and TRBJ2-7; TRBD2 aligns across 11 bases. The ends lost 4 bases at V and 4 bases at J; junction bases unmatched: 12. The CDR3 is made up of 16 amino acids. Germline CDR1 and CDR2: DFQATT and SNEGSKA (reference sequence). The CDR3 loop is CSATERPGTSGYEQYF. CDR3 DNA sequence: TGCAGTGCTACTGAACGTCCCGGGACTAGCGGATACGAGCAGTACTTC.

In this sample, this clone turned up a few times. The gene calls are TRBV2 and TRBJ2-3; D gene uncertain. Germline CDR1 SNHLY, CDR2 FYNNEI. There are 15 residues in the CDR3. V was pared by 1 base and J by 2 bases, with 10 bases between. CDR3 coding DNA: TGTGCCAGCAGTGAAGGTAGAGTTCTCACAGATACGCAGTATTTT. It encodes CASSEGRVLTDTQYF.

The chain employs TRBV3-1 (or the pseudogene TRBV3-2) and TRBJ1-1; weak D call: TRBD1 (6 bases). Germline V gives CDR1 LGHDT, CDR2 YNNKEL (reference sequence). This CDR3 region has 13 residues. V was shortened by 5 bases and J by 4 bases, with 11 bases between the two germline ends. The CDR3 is CASSTGLGTEAFF. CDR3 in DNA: TGTGCCAGCAGCACAGGGCTTGGCACTGAAGCTTTCTTT.

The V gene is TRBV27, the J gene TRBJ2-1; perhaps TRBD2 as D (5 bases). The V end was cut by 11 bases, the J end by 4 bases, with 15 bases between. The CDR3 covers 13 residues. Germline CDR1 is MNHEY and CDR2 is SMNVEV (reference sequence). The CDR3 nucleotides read TGTGCCGCCCGGGGTTCGTCATACAATGAGCAGTTCTTC. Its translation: CAARGSSYNEQFF.

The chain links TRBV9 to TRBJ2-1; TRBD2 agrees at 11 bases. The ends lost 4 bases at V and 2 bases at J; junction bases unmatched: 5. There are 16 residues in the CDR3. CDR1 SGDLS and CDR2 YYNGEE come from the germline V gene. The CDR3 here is CASSQGLAEAYNEQFF. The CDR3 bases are TGTGCCAGCAGCCAGGGACTAGCGGAGGCCTACAATGAGCAGTTCTTC.

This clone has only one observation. The CDR3 is CAQGLYEQYF. The CDR3 DNA follows: TGTGCACAGGGGCTCTACGAGCAGTACTTC. The J gene is TRBJ2-7, the V gene TRBV30; 7 bases fit TRBD1. CDR1 GTSNPN and CDR2 SVGIG come from the germline V gene (reference sequence). The CDR3 has 10 residues.

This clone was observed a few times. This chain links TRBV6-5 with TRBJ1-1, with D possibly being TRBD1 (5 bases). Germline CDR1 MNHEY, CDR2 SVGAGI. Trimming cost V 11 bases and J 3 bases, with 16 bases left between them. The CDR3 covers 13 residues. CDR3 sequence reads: CAGTQGLYTEAFF. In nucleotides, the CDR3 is TGTGCCGGAACTCAGGGTCTGTACACTGAAGCTTTCTTT.

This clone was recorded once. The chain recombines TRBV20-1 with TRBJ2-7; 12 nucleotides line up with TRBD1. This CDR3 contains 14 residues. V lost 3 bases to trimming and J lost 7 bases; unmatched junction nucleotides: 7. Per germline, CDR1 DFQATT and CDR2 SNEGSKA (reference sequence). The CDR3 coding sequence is TGCAGTGCTAGTACCGGGACAGGGGGCTGGGAGCAGTACTTC. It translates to CSASTGTGGWEQYF.

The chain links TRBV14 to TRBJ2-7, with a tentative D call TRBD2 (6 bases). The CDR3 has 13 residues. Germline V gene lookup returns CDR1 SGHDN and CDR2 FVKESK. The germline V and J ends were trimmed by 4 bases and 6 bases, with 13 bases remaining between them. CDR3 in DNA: TGTGCCAGCAGCCCCAGTTGGGGGGTCGAGCAGTACTTC. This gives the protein CASSPSWGVEQYF.

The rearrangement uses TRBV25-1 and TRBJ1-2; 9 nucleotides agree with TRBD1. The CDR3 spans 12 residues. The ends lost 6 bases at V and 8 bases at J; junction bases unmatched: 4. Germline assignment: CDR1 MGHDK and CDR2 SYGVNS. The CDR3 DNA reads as TGTGCCAGCAGGGACAGGGGAAGGGGCTACACCTTC. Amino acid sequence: CASRDRGRGYTF.

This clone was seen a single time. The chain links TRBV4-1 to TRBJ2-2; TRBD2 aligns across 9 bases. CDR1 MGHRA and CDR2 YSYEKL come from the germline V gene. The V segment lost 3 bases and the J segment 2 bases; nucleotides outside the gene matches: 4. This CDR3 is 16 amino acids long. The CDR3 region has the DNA TGCGCCAGCAGCCACCCAGCGGGAGGAAACACCGGGGAGCTGTTTTTT. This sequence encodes CASSHPAGGNTGELFF.

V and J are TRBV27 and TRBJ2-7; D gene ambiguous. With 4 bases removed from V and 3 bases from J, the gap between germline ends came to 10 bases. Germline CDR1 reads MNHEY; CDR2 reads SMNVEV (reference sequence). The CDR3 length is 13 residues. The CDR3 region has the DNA TGTGCCAGCAGTTCCTGGGCGCACTACGAGCAGTACTTC. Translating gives CASSSWAHYEQYF.

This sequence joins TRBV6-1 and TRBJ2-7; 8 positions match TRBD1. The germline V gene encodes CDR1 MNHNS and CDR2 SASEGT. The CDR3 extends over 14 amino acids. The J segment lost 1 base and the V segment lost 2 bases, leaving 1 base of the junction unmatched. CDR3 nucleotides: TGTGCCAGCAGTGAACGGACAGGGTCCTACGAGCAGTACTTC. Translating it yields CASSERTGSYEQYF.

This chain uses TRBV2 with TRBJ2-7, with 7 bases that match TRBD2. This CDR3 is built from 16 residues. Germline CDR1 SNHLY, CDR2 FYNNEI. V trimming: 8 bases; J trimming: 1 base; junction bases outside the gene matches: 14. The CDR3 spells CASERPFSGPSYEQYF. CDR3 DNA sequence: TGTGCCAGCGAGAGGCCTTTTAGCGGGCCTTCCTACGAGCAGTACTTC.

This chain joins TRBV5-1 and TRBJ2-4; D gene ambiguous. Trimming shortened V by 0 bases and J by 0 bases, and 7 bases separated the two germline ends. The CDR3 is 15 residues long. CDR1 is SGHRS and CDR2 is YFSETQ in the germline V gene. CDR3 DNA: TGCGCCAGCAGCTTGGCGGGTGGAGCCAAAAACATTCAGTACTTC. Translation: CASSLAGGAKNIQYF.